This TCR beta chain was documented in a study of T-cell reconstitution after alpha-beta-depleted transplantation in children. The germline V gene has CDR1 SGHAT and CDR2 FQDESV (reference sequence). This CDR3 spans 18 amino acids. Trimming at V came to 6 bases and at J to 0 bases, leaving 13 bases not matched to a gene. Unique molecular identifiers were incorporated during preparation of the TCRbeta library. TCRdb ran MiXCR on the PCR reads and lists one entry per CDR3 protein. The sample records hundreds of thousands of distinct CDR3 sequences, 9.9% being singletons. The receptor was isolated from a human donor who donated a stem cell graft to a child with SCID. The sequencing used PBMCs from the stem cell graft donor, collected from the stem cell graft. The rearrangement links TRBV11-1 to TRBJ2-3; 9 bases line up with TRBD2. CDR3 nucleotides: TGTGCCAGCAGTTTGAGCAGCGGGGGGCCCCCCAGCACAGATACGCAGTATTTT. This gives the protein CASSLSSGGPPSTDTQYF.